This TCR beta chain was found in a study of T cells in Graves' hyperthyroidism and ophthalmopathy. This clonotype was recorded many times. Its specificity is not known. A patient was excluded if there was uncontrolled infection, other autoimmune disease, pregnancy or lactation. Findings and limits, study-wide: Most thyroid clonotypes expanded above 0.001 were also detected in blood.

Trimming at V came to 4 bases and at J to 1 base, leaving 2 bases not matched to a gene. Germline V gives CDR1 SGHTA, CDR2 FQGTGA. The CDR3 extends over 15 amino acids. RNA transcripts yielded amplified TCR beta CDR3 regions. The primer set for the first-round RT-PCR of the TCR CDR3 was HTBI. TCRdb analysed the multiplex PCR reads with MiXCR anew, one entry per CDR3 protein. The sample yields roughly 500,000 distinct CDR3 sequences, 20% to 25% seen once. V and J are TRBV7-3 and TRBJ2-2, with TRBD1 matching 8 bases. The sample comprised blood. The origin of this receptor is a woman aged 70 to 79 with Graves' ophthalmopathy. The CDR3 protein is CASSSGTGNTGELFF. In DNA form, the CDR3 reads TGTGCCAGCAGCTCAGGGACAGGGAACACCGGGGAGCTGTTTTTT.